The 22 T cell receptor beta chains reported below all come from one sample, sequenced in a study of brain T cells in children with intractable seizures. Clones were sequenced by immunoSEQ multiplex PCR, and TCRdb holds only the in-frame ones, with some missing. The table lists under 45,000 clones, around 90% of them singletons. Sequencing used peripheral blood, obtained at surgery. Receptors originate from a girl between 2 and 10 years old with tuberous sclerosis and intractable seizures.

The chain links TRBV7-8 to TRBJ2-7, with 8 positions matching TRBD2. J gave up 2 bases and V 5 bases, and 8 bases lay outside the gene matches. This CDR3 is built from 15 residues. Germline loops: CDR1 SGHVS, CDR2 FQNEAQ. The CDR3 region has the DNA TGTGCCAGCAGCAACGGGGGGGCCGGGGCCTACGAGCAGTACGTC. Residues: CASSNGGAGAYEQYV.

The V call is TRBV4-2, the J call TRBJ2-2; possibly TRBD1 for D (5 bases). This CDR3 has 16 amino acids. The V end was cut by 0 bases, the J end by 7 bases, with 15 bases between. Germline assignment: CDR1 LGHNA and CDR2 YNFKEQ. The DNA of the CDR3 is TGTGCCAGCAGCCAAGACGTCGGTCAGGGCGGCGGGGAGCTGTTTTTT. Its protein product is CASSQDVGQGGGELFF.

This sequence joins TRBV7-6 and TRBJ2-7; D could derive from TRBD1 or TRBD2 (5 bases each). Germline V gives CDR1 SGHVS, CDR2 FNYEAQ. Trimming took 0 bases from V and 1 from J, leaving 13 bases between them. The CDR3 sequence is 16 residues long. CDR3 nucleotides: TGTGCCAGCAGCTTAGCGAGGGGTTCAGGGTCCTACGAGCAGTACTTC. This translates into CASSLARGSGSYEQYF.

J is TRBJ1-1 and V is TRBV28; D ambiguous. V lost 5 bases and J lost 4, with 8 bases in between. Germline lookup yields CDR1 MDHEN and CDR2 SYDVKM. The CDR3 is 12 amino acids. Here the CDR3 DNA reads TGTGCCAGCAGTCCGCCGGGCACTGAAGCTTTCTTT. This codes for CASSPPGTEAFF. The variable domain in full, with the rest retrieved from reference TRBV28 and TRBJ1-1, is DVKVTQSSRYLVKRTGEKVFLECVQDMDHENMFWYRQDPGLGLRLIYFSYDVKMKEKGDIPEGYSVSREKKERFSLILESASTNQTSMYLCASSPPGTEAFFGQGTRLTVV.

This chain uses TRBV7-6 with TRBJ2-5; 8 bases fit TRBD2. The J segment lost 2 bases and the V segment lost 0 bases, leaving 8 bases of the junction unmatched. The CDR3 totals 17 residues. The germline gives CDR1 SGHVS, CDR2 FNYEAQ. The CDR3 reads CASSLAISGGRQETQYF. The CDR3 DNA follows: TGTGCCAGCAGCTTAGCAATCAGCGGGGGTCGGCAAGAGACCCAGTACTTC.

V and J are TRBV6-4 and TRBJ1-4; unclear D gene. The germline V and J ends were trimmed by 2 bases and 3 bases, with 7 bases remaining between them. Germline V gene data show CDR1 as MRHNA and CDR2 as SNTAGT. The CDR3 is 14 amino acids. Here the CDR3 reads CASSDGNPNEKLFF. The CDR3 DNA reads TGTGCCAGCAGTGACGGAAATCCTAATGAAAAACTGTTTTTT.

Note on this clone: The sample holds other DNA sequences that translate to the same CDR3. The V and J genes are TRBV5-1 and TRBJ2-7; 7 bases align to TRBD1. CDR3 length: 14 residues. The germline V gene has CDR1 SGHRS and CDR2 YFSETQ. The CDR3 nucleotides are TGCGCTAGCAGCTTGGGTGGACAGGCGAACGAGCAGTACGTC. Translating it yields CASSLGGQANEQYV.

The chain has TRBV4-1 and TRBJ2-6, with a weak D call TRBD1 (6 bases). Deletions cut 2 bases from V and 0 bases from J, with 17 bases between. CDR3 length equals 19 residues. Germline V lookup: CDR1 MGHRA, CDR2 YSYEKL. CDR3: CASSQSTQGKNSGANVLTF. CDR3 nucleotides: TGCGCCAGCAGCCAATCTACTCAGGGGAAAAACTCTGGGGCCAACGTCCTGACTTTC.

The V and J genes are TRBV29-1 and TRBJ1-2, with D possibly TRBD1 on 5 matching bases. V lost 6 bases and J lost 4, with 9 bases in between. Germline loops: CDR1 SQVTM, CDR2 ANQGSEA. The CDR3 length is 11 residues. CDR3 amino acids: CSVTESYGYTF. The DNA of the CDR3 is TGCAGCGTGACAGAGTCCTATGGCTACACCTTC.

The chain couples TRBV28 to TRBJ1-1, with D possibly matching TRBD1 (5 bases). The V end was cut by 3 bases, the J end by 0 bases, with 20 bases between. Germline CDR1 reads MDHEN; CDR2 reads SYDVKM. The CDR3 has 18 residues. The CDR3 region has the DNA TGTGCCAGCAGTTTCTTGGGGACGGGTCAATCGATGAACACTGAAGCTTTCTTT. This sequence encodes CASSFLGTGQSMNTEAFF. The full variable domain, in which reference TRBV28 and TRBJ1-1 provide the parts outside the CDR3, is DVKVTQSSRYLVKRTGEKVFLECVQDMDHENMFWYRQDPGLGLRLIYFSYDVKMKEKGDIPEGYSVSREKKERFSLILESASTNQTSMYLCASSFLGTGQSMNTEAFFGQGTRLTVV.

The table lists this clone with a count of one. The rearrangement links TRBV21-1 to TRBJ2-4; TRBD2 is the table's D call and was not checked against the DNA. TRBV21-1 is a known pseudogene. The CDR3 length is 14 residues. The CDR3, as DNA: TGTGCCAGCAGGGGGTGCGGGGGAAAAAACATTCAGTACTTC. Encoded protein: CASRGCGGKNIQYF.

The chain has TRBV2 and TRBJ1-4; TRBD1 matches 7 bases. V trimming: 8 bases; J trimming: 8 bases; junction bases outside the gene matches: 5. Germline V CDR1 and CDR2: SNHLY, FYNNEI. This CDR3 spans 12 amino acids. CDR3 sequence: CASDQGGEKLFF. Here the CDR3 DNA reads TGTGCCAGCGACCAGGGGGGCGAAAAACTGTTTTTT.

This chain joins TRBV7-9 and TRBJ1-2, with a weak D call TRBD1 (5 bases). The CDR3 has 15 amino acids. V lost 3 bases and J lost 2, with 13 bases in between. The germline gives CDR1 SEHNR, CDR2 FQNEAQ (reference sequence). CDR3 nucleotides: TGTGCCAGCAGCTTCATCTCCCAGGGAAACTATGGCTACACCTTC. As protein: CASSFISQGNYGYTF.

The V call is TRBV6-6, the J call TRBJ2-7, with D possibly matching TRBD1 (5 bases). CDR1 MNHNY and CDR2 SVGAGI come from the germline V gene (reference sequence). V was clipped by 4 bases and J by 2 bases, with 9 bases between them. CDR3 size: 13 residues. The CDR3 spells CASSSIRAYEQYV. The CDR3 DNA follows: TGTGCCAGCAGTTCGATCAGGGCCTACGAGCAGTACGTC.

In its sample, this clone was seen once. The genes are TRBV7-8 and TRBJ2-3, with 13 bases aligning to TRBD2. Germline-derived CDR1 and CDR2 are SGHVS and FQNEAQ. The V and J ends lost 5 bases and 7 bases, in that order; junction bases with no gene match: 12. The CDR3 extends over 17 amino acids. The CDR3 is CASSTLAGGPHQHTQYF. CDR3 sequence (DNA): TGTGCCAGCAGCACACTAGCGGGGGGGCCACATCAGCATACGCAGTATTTT.

This chain's CDR3 is CASSYSLLGELFF. The CDR3, as DNA: TGTGCCAGCAGTTACTCCCTCCTGGGGGAGCTGTTTTTT. The chain uses TRBV6-5 and TRBJ2-2; no clear D gene. The CDR3 covers 13 residues. In germline, CDR1 is MNHEY, CDR2 SVGAGI. V was clipped by 0 bases and J by 8 bases, with 7 bases between them.

The chain joins TRBV27 to TRBJ1-1; no clear D. Trimming cost V 0 bases and J 1 base, with 6 bases left between them. The CDR3 spans 14 residues. Per germline, CDR1 MNHEY and CDR2 SMNVEV (reference sequence). The DNA of the CDR3 is TGTGCCAGCAGTTTATCAGTAGGGAACACTGAAGCTTTCTTT. Protein sequence: CASSLSVGNTEAFF.

V gene TRBV3-1 (or the pseudogene TRBV3-2) combines with J gene TRBJ1-2, with 7 bases that match TRBD1. The CDR3 is 15 amino acids. CDR1 is LGHDT and CDR2 is YNNKEL in the germline V gene (reference sequence). The ends lost 6 bases at V and 2 bases at J; junction bases unmatched: 9. The DNA of the CDR3 is TGTGCCAGCAGACCTGGACAGGCTAACAACTATGGCTACACCTTC. Residues: CASRPGQANNYGYTF.

The chain has TRBV7-3 and TRBJ2-2; 10 bases are shared with TRBD1. V lost 0 bases and J lost 6; bases outside the gene matches: 1. There are 15 residues in the CDR3. The germline V gene encodes CDR1 SGHTA and CDR2 FQGTGA. The CDR3 sequence: CASSLTGQGPGELFF. Here the CDR3 DNA reads TGTGCCAGCAGCTTAACGGGACAGGGGCCCGGGGAGCTGTTTTTT.

This clone was recorded once. This rearrangement joins TRBV6-5 to TRBJ2-7; 8 bases are shared with TRBD2. The CDR3 loop spans 16 amino acids. Trimming removed 4 bases from V and 6 bases from J; junction bases left unmatched: 14. Per the germline V gene, CDR1 is MNHEY and CDR2 is SVGAGI. CDR3 sequence (DNA): TGTGCCAGCAGTTCCCGCCTTGGACTAGCCCTTCTCGAGCAGTACGTC. Protein product: CASSSRLGLALLEQYV.

The chain uses TRBV10-2 and TRBJ1-1; D remains unclear. Germline-derived CDR1 and CDR2 are WSHSY and SAAADI. The CDR3 runs to 13 residues. Trimming cost V 2 bases and J 7 bases, with 11 bases left between them. CDR3: CASSEPSHLEAFF. Written as DNA, the CDR3 is TGCGCCAGCAGTGAGCCCTCACATCTTGAAGCTTTCTTT.

CDR3 residues: CASRFNPTRVETQYF. DNA of the CDR3: TGTGCCAGCAGATTCAATCCTACTAGAGTGGAGACCCAGTACTTC. This chain links TRBV7-8 with TRBJ2-5; possible D gene TRBD2, 5 bases. The V end lost 6 bases, the J end lost 5 bases, and 19 bases lay between the germline ends. This CDR3 has 15 amino acids. Per germline, CDR1 SGHVS and CDR2 FQNEAQ.